This T cell receptor (beta chain) is from a study of blood T cell repertoires in COVID-19. Study-level background: Donors in the United States, Italy and Spain gave samples during acute or convalescent COVID-19. Sample material is recorded as cDNA or gDNA derived from T cells, B-cell-depleted T cells, or PBMCs.

The CDR3 length is 17 residues. The trim removed 2 bases at V and 1 base at J, leaving 5 bases unmatched. Germline-derived CDR1 and CDR2 are KGHSH and LQKENI. Per the study methods: Estimates of nucleated cell counts were drawn from the amplification of reference gene primers. Clones were sequenced by immunoSEQ multiplex PCR, and TCRdb holds only the in-frame ones, with some missing. For V, J and clone size, that table is used; D and trimming come from the DNA. Among 150,000 or so clones, approximately 80% were seen once, and the ten largest hold 25% to 30%. The sample comprised peripheral blood. The chain joins TRBV18 to TRBJ2-6, with 7 bases lining up with TRBD1. The source of this sequence is a woman between 55 and 75 years old with acute or convalescent COVID-19. The CDR3 here is CASSPTQTGSGANVLTF. The CDR3 DNA sequence: TGTGCCAGCTCACCAACCCAGACAGGGTCTGGGGCCAACGTCCTGACTTTC.